A selection of T cell receptor beta chains follows, all from one sample in a study of T-cell memory formation after mild COVID-19. Using its own MiXCR run on the 5' RACE reads, TCRdb lists one record per CDR3 protein. The table includes a few hundred thousand distinct CDR3 sequences, about 10% detected once. Sequencing was performed on PBMCs or a T cell subset sorted from them (not recorded which). Every receptor here comes from a man aged 18-30 years who had mild COVID-19 (a few samples of this study predate the infection). Cell type and time point are not known. CDR3s include the opening cysteine and the closing phenylalanine or tryptophan. Each record gives: CDR3 DNA, CDR3 protein, D gene, CDR3 length, clone size, J gene, V gene. A D gene is named only where the DNA matches it firmly. Part of the rows lack a size; the others show once, few, many or a class for expanded clones.

TGCGCCAGCAGCTTGTCAGAGGGGGATACGCAGTATTTT,CASSLSEGDTQYF,-,13,-,TRBJ2-3,TRBV5-1
TGCGCCAGCAGCGCGGACCGGGGAAACACCATATATTTT,CASSADRGNTIYF,-,13,-,TRBJ1-3,TRBV5-1
TGCGCCAGGACCCCCCGGCGGGAGGAGGAGACCCAGTACTTC,CARTPRREEETQYF,TRBD2,14,-,TRBJ2-5,TRBV23-1
TGTGCCAGCAGCCGTCAGGTCACTAGCGGGAAGATCAATGAGCAGTTCTTC,CASSRQVTSGKINEQFF,TRBD2,17,-,TRBJ2-1,TRBV3-1
TGTGCCAGCAGCCTAGAGTTTGTGAGCAATCAGCCCCAGCATTTT,CASSLEFVSNQPQHF,-,15,-,TRBJ1-5,TRBV7-8
TGTGCCAGCGGAAAACAGGAAAACATTCAGTACTTC,CASGKQENIQYF,-,12,-,TRBJ2-4,TRBV6-6
TGCGCCAGCAGCCACGGGACTGTCTCCTATGGCTACACCTTC,CASSHGTVSYGYTF,-,14,-,TRBJ1-2,TRBV4-1
TGTGCCAGCAGCTTAGCGAGTAGCGAAAAACTGTTTTTT,CASSLASSEKLFF,-,13,few,TRBJ1-4,TRBV7-8
TGTGCCATCAGCCGACTAGCGGGGGACACCAATGAGCAGTTCTTC,CAISRLAGDTNEQFF,TRBD2,15,-,TRBJ2-1,TRBV10-3
TGCAGTGCGGTACAGGGGGCGAGGAATGAGCAGTTCTTC,CSAVQGARNEQFF,TRBD1,13,few,TRBJ2-1,TRBV20-1
TGTGCCAGCAGCCCCTTGGGGGGGCGAAACACCGGGGAGCTGTTTTTT,CASSPLGGRNTGELFF,-,16,-,TRBJ2-2,TRBV3-1
TGTGCCAGCAGCTTAGGCGGGCGGGGTCAGCCCCAGCATTTT,CASSLGGRGQPQHF,-,14,-,TRBJ1-5,TRBV7-2
TGTGCCAGCAGCACCCGGACAGGGGTTACTAATGAAAAACTGTTTTTT,CASSTRTGVTNEKLFF,TRBD1,16,few,TRBJ1-4,TRBV11-2
TGTGCCACTAACCCAGGGTCCCATTATGGCTACACCTTC,CATNPGSHYGYTF,-,13,few,TRBJ1-2,TRBV6-6
TGCGCCAGCAGCTCCCGACCAGACACCGGGGAGCTGTTTTTT,CASSSRPDTGELFF,-,14,few,TRBJ2-2,TRBV5-1
TGTGCCAGCAGCTTCGTTGCCGGTGAAGCTTTCTTT,CASSFVAGEAFF,-,12,-,TRBJ1-1,TRBV7-2
TGCGCCAGCAGCCAAGAGGGCAGGGGTAGTGGCTACACCTTC,CASSQEGRGSGYTF,-,14,-,TRBJ1-2,TRBV4-3
TGTGCCAGCAGTGACCAACAGGGAAGTATTGGCTACACCTTC,CASSDQQGSIGYTF,-,14,few,TRBJ1-2,TRBV28
TGTGCCAGCACCACCCAGGGTCAAGAGACCCAGTACTTC,CASTTQGQETQYF,-,13,-,TRBJ2-5,TRBV27
TGCAGTGCTCAGGGCTTGGGACAGCCGAGTCTAGGCACAGATACGCAGTATTTT,CSAQGLGQPSLGTDTQYF,TRBD1,18,-,TRBJ2-3,TRBV20-1
TGCGCCAGCAGCTTCATGGAGACAGATACGCAGTATTTT,CASSFMETDTQYF,-,13,-,TRBJ2-3,TRBV5-1
TGTGCCAGCCAGGTTAGCTCCTACAATGAGCAGTTCTTC,CASQVSSYNEQFF,-,13,many,TRBJ2-1,TRBV12-3/TRBV12-4
TGTGCCAGCAGTCCCGGGACACGGCCCGTGGATACGCAGTATTTT,CASSPGTRPVDTQYF,-,15,-,TRBJ2-3,TRBV12-3/TRBV12-4
TGTGCCAGCAGCTTTCAGGGTGCTGGGGCCAACGTCCTGACTTTC,CASSFQGAGANVLTF,-,15,many,TRBJ2-6,TRBV7-3
TGTGCCAGCAGCTTATTTGGGGGGGACACTGAAGCTTTCTTT,CASSLFGGDTEAFF,-,14,many,TRBJ1-1,TRBV7-2
TGCGCCAGCAGCTTGACGGGGACTCGGGACACTGAAGCTTTCTTT,CASSLTGTRDTEAFF,-,15,few,TRBJ1-1,TRBV5-1
TGCAGCGTTGAAGGCCCCGACAGGCAGCAGTACTTC,CSVEGPDRQQYF,-,12,many,TRBJ2-7,TRBV29-1
TGCGCCAGCAGCCAAGTTCGGGGACAGGGGGCGCGAGGCTACACCTTC,CASSQVRGQGARGYTF,TRBD1,16,few,TRBJ1-2,TRBV4-3
TGCGCCACTCCTCAGGGTCGGGAGACTGAAGCTTTCTTT,CATPQGRETEAFF,-,13,-,TRBJ1-1,TRBV10-1
TGTGCCAGCAGCTTAGCGCGGACAGGGTCCAACACCGGGGAGCTGTTTTTT,CASSLARTGSNTGELFF,TRBD1,17,-,TRBJ2-2,TRBV7-9
TGTGCCAGCAGCAGGGAGACGTATGGCTACACCTTC,CASSRETYGYTF,-,12,-,TRBJ1-2,TRBV7-8
TGTGCCAGCAGCAAGCGACAGGGCACAAACACCGGGGAGCTGTTTTTT,CASSKRQGTNTGELFF,TRBD1,16,few,TRBJ2-2,TRBV7-8
TGTGCCAGCAGCCAAGCGGGGGATAAGGCTGAAGCTTTCTTT,CASSQAGDKAEAFF,-,14,few,TRBJ1-1,TRBV4-2
TGTGCCAGCACTCCACGACCGCCAGAGAGGGATGAGCAGTACTTC,CASTPRPPERDEQYF,-,15,-,TRBJ2-7,TRBV6-5
TGTGCCAGCAGCCAGGGACGAAGTATGAACACTGAAGCTTTCTTT,CASSQGRSMNTEAFF,-,15,few,TRBJ1-1,TRBV11-2
TGTGCCAGCAATAGCGGGCCCAGCACAGATACGCAGTATTTT,CASNSGPSTDTQYF,TRBD2,14,-,TRBJ2-3,TRBV2
TGCGCCAGCAGCTTGGGGACAGGCCCCAACTATGGCTACACCTTC,CASSLGTGPNYGYTF,TRBD1,15,-,TRBJ1-2,TRBV5-1
TGTGCCAGCAGCTTAGGGGGTCTTCGGGCTTTCTTT,CASSLGGLRAFF,-,12,few,TRBJ1-1,TRBV7-9
TGCAGTGCTAGAGATCTCGCAGCCGCGATCTATGGCTACACCTTC,CSARDLAAAIYGYTF,-,15,-,TRBJ1-2,TRBV20-1
TGTGCCAGCAGCTTTGGGCTGAACTCTGGAAACACCATATATTTT,CASSFGLNSGNTIYF,-,15,many,TRBJ1-3,TRBV7-2
TGTGCCAGCAGTTACTTCCGGGCCCGGCAGCCCCAGCATTTT,CASSYFRARQPQHF,-,14,-,TRBJ1-5,TRBV6-2/TRBV6-3
TGCGCCAGCAGCCAAGTGGCGACAGGGGGCGCGGAGACCCAGTACTTC,CASSQVATGGAETQYF,TRBD1,16,few,TRBJ2-5,TRBV4-3
TGTGCCAGCAGCCAACAGACTACCTCGAACTATGGCTACACCTTC,CASSQQTTSNYGYTF,-,15,few,TRBJ1-2,TRBV4-2
TGTGCCTGGAGTAAATCGACGAGTGGTGAAGCTTTCTTT,CAWSKSTSGEAFF,-,13,-,TRBJ1-1,TRBV30